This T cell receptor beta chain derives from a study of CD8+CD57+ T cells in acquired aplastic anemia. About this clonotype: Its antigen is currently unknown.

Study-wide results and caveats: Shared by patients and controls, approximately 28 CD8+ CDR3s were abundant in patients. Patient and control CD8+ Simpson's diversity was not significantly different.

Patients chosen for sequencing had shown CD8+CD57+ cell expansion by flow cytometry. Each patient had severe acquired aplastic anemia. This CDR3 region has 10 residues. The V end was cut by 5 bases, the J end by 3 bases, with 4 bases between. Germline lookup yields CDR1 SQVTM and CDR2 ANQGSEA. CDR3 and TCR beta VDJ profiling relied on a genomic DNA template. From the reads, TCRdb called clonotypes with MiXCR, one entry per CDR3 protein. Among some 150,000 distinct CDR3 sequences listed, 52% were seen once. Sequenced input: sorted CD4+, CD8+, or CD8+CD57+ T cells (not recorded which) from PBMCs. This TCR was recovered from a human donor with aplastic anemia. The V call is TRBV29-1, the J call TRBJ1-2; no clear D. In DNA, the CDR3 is TGCAGCGTTTACCACTATGGCTACACCTTC. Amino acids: CSVYHYGYTF.